The rows below give T cell receptor beta chains drawn from one sample of a study of cytomegalovirus exposure and HLA in healthy donors. The repertoire was sequenced with immunoSEQ multiplex PCR; TCRdb's copy has only in-frame clones and lacks some. The table lists fewer than 150,000 clones, around 83% of them singletons. Sequenced input: PBMCs. These receptors came from a woman in her thirties in good health and CMV-seropositive. CDR3s include the opening cysteine and the closing phenylalanine or tryptophan. Fields, in order: V gene, clone size, CDR3 length, J gene, D gene, CDR3 protein, CDR3 DNA. The D gene is left open where the match is weak. Clone size, where shown, is once, few, many, or a class for clones that have expanded.

v_gene: TRBV2; abundance: .; len: 14; j_gene: TRBJ2-1; d_gene: TRBD1; CDR3aa: CASSEPLRGPEQFF; CDR3nt: TGTGCCAGCAGCGAACCGCTGAGGGGGCCGGAGCAGTTCTTC
v_gene: TRBV6-5; abundance: .; len: 14; j_gene: TRBJ1-5; d_gene: .; CDR3aa: CASRSRQGRQPQHF; CDR3nt: TGTGCCAGCAGAAGTCGCCAGGGGCGTCAGCCCCAGCATTTT
v_gene: TRBV11-3; abundance: .; len: 20; j_gene: TRBJ2-1; d_gene: TRBD1; CDR3aa: CASSPTGDRGKGGSKSEQFF; CDR3nt: TGTGCCAGCAGTCCCACGGGGGACAGGGGAAAAGGCGGGAGTAAAAGTGAGCAGTTCTTC
v_gene: TRBV2; abundance: .; len: 15; j_gene: TRBJ2-6; d_gene: TRBD1; CDR3aa: CASSSQGSGANVLTF; CDR3nt: TGTGCCAGCAGTTCACAGGGGAGTGGGGCCAACGTCCTGACTTTC
v_gene: TRBV10-3; abundance: .; len: 20; j_gene: TRBJ1-2; d_gene: .; CDR3aa: CAISVGAQGPLVSTNYGYTF; CDR3nt: TGTGCCATCAGTGTGGGCGCGCAGGGGCCATTGGTCTCGACTAACTATGGCTACACCTTC
v_gene: TRBV28; abundance: .; len: 13; j_gene: TRBJ1-2; d_gene: TRBD1; CDR3aa: CASRPRDSYGYTF; CDR3nt: TGTGCCAGCAGGCCGAGGGACAGCTATGGCTACACCTTC
v_gene: TRBV4-1; abundance: .; len: 14; j_gene: TRBJ1-2; d_gene: TRBD1; CDR3aa: CASSEGQGREGYTF; CDR3nt: TGCGCCAGCAGCGAGGGACAGGGTAGGGAAGGCTACACCTTC
v_gene: TRBV28; abundance: .; len: 13; j_gene: TRBJ1-5; d_gene: TRBD1; CDR3aa: CASERTGYQPQHF; CDR3nt: TGTGCCAGTGAGCGGACAGGGTATCAGCCCCAGCATTTT
v_gene: TRBV29-1; abundance: .; len: 13; j_gene: TRBJ2-5; d_gene: .; CDR3aa: CSVLTLGRETQYF; CDR3nt: TGCAGCGTTCTAACGCTAGGAAGGGAGACCCAGTACTTC
v_gene: TRBV9; abundance: .; len: 13; j_gene: TRBJ1-1; d_gene: .; CDR3aa: CASSVGTQTEAFF; CDR3nt: TGTGCCAGCAGCGTAGGGACACAAACTGAAGCTTTCTTT
v_gene: TRBV27; abundance: .; len: 14; j_gene: TRBJ2-5; d_gene: .; CDR3aa: CASRNSPFQETQYF; CDR3nt: TGTGCCAGCAGAAATAGTCCCTTCCAAGAGACCCAGTACTTC
v_gene: TRBV5-1; abundance: .; len: 16; j_gene: TRBJ1-3; d_gene: .; CDR3aa: CASSLEYPSSGNTIYF; CDR3nt: TGCGCCAGCAGCTTGGAGTACCCGAGCTCTGGAAACACCATATATTTT
v_gene: TRBV7-3; abundance: .; len: 15; j_gene: TRBJ2-7; d_gene: TRBD2; CDR3aa: CASSFGSGGPYEQYF; CDR3nt: TGTGCCAGCAGCTTTGGTAGCGGGGGCCCCTACGAGCAGTACTTC
v_gene: TRBV7-9; abundance: .; len: 14; j_gene: TRBJ1-1; d_gene: .; CDR3aa: CSSSLQHLNTEAFF; CDR3nt: TGTTCCAGCAGCCTTCAACACCTGAACACTGAAGCTTTCTTT
v_gene: TRBV11-2; abundance: .; len: 16; j_gene: TRBJ2-7; d_gene: TRBD1; CDR3aa: CASGITGTGATYEQYF; CDR3nt: TGTGCCAGCGGAATAACCGGGACAGGGGCTACCTACGAGCAGTACTTC
v_gene: TRBV6-5; abundance: .; len: 15; j_gene: TRBJ1-4; d_gene: TRBD1; CDR3aa: CASSTTTGRTEKLFF; CDR3nt: TGTGCCAGCAGTACGACGACAGGGCGTACTGAAAAACTGTTTTTT
v_gene: TRBV27; abundance: .; len: 14; j_gene: TRBJ1-5; d_gene: .; CDR3aa: CASSLSQGNQPQHF; CDR3nt: TGTGCCAGCAGTTTATCGCAGGGCAATCAGCCCCAGCATTTT
v_gene: TRBV5-6; abundance: .; len: 13; j_gene: TRBJ1-2; d_gene: .; CDR3aa: CASSLDSYYGYTF; CDR3nt: TGTGCCAGCAGCTTGGACAGCTACTATGGCTACACCTTC
v_gene: TRBV9; abundance: .; len: 15; j_gene: TRBJ2-7; d_gene: TRBD2; CDR3aa: CASSPGGLASNEQYF; CDR3nt: TGTGCCAGCAGCCCGGGGGGGCTAGCGTCAAACGAGCAGTACTTC
v_gene: TRBV5-1; abundance: .; len: 17; j_gene: TRBJ1-6; d_gene: .; CDR3aa: CASSLGWTLREDSPLHF; CDR3nt: TGCGCCAGCAGCTTGGGTTGGACCCTCCGGGAGGATTCACCCCTCCACTTT
v_gene: TRBV9; abundance: .; len: 14; j_gene: TRBJ1-1; d_gene: TRBD1; CDR3aa: CASSASDRDPEAFF; CDR3nt: TGTGCCAGCAGCGCATCAGACAGGGACCCCGAAGCTTTCTTT
v_gene: TRBV4-2; abundance: .; len: 15; j_gene: TRBJ2-3; d_gene: TRBD1; CDR3aa: CASSQVGQGGDTQYF; CDR3nt: TGTGCCAGCAGCCAAGTGGGACAGGGAGGTGACACGCAGTATTTT
v_gene: TRBV28; abundance: .; len: 12; j_gene: TRBJ1-1; d_gene: .; CDR3aa: CASMKGRTEAFF; CDR3nt: TGTGCCAGCATGAAGGGGAGGACTGAAGCTTTCTTT
v_gene: TRBV6-5; abundance: few; len: 12; j_gene: TRBJ1-4; d_gene: .; CDR3aa: CASSPLGEKLFF; CDR3nt: TGTGCCAGCAGTCCGCTAGGCGAAAAACTGTTTTTT
v_gene: TRBV6-5; abundance: .; len: 15; j_gene: TRBJ2-7; d_gene: TRBD2; CDR3aa: CASSYVAGGPYEQYF; CDR3nt: TGTGCCAGCAGTTACGTGGCGGGGGGCCCTTACGAGCAGTACTTC
v_gene: TRBV19; abundance: .; len: 11; j_gene: TRBJ2-1; d_gene: TRBD2; CDR3aa: CASTGGTEQFF; CDR3nt: TGTGCCAGTACGGGAGGTACTGAGCAGTTCTTC
v_gene: TRBV19; abundance: .; len: 14; j_gene: TRBJ1-1; d_gene: .; CDR3aa: CASSIEALNTEAFF; CDR3nt: TGTGCCAGTAGTATTGAGGCTTTGAACACTGAAGCTTTCTTT
v_gene: TRBV7-2; abundance: .; len: 13; j_gene: TRBJ1-1; d_gene: .; CDR3aa: CASSSFEGTEAFF; CDR3nt: TGTGCCAGCAGCTCGTTTGAGGGAACTGAAGCTTTCTTT
v_gene: TRBV28; abundance: .; len: 12; j_gene: TRBJ2-5; d_gene: .; CDR3aa: CASSFGTSVGYF; CDR3nt: TGTGCCAGCAGCTTCGGGACTTCCGTGGGGTACTTC
v_gene: TRBV5-1; abundance: .; len: 16; j_gene: TRBJ2-7; d_gene: .; CDR3aa: CASSLAPGQSSYEQYF; CDR3nt: TGCGCCAGCAGCTTGGCCCCGGGACAAAGCTCCTACGAGCAGTACTTC
v_gene: TRBV9; abundance: .; len: 13; j_gene: TRBJ2-2; d_gene: .; CDR3aa: CASSTTINGELFF; CDR3nt: TGTGCCAGCAGCACTACTATTAACGGGGAGCTGTTTTTT
v_gene: TRBV19; abundance: .; len: 16; j_gene: TRBJ1-5; d_gene: TRBD1; CDR3aa: CASSIPGGNSNQPQHF; CDR3nt: TGTGCCAGTAGTATCCCAGGGGGGAATAGCAATCAGCCCCAGCATTTT
v_gene: TRBV5-1; abundance: .; len: 15; j_gene: TRBJ1-4; d_gene: .; CDR3aa: CASSPEGGVDEKLFF; CDR3nt: TGCGCCAGCAGCCCCGAGGGCGGGGTAGATGAAAAACTGTTTTTT
v_gene: TRBV28; abundance: .; len: 15; j_gene: TRBJ2-3; d_gene: .; CDR3aa: CASSYERSSGDTQYF; CDR3nt: TGTGCCAGCAGTTACGAACGGTCCTCTGGAGATACGCAGTATTTT
v_gene: TRBV5-1; abundance: .; len: 16; j_gene: TRBJ1-1; d_gene: .; CDR3aa: CASSLIPQGLGTEAFF; CDR3nt: TGCGCCAGCAGCTTGATCCCCCAGGGTTTAGGGACTGAAGCTTTCTTT
v_gene: TRBV28; abundance: .; len: 15; j_gene: TRBJ1-5; d_gene: TRBD1; CDR3aa: CASSFPGQGGQPQHF; CDR3nt: TGTGCCAGCAGTTTCCCGGGACAGGGAGGTCAGCCCCAGCATTTT
v_gene: TRBV5-1; abundance: .; len: 14; j_gene: TRBJ2-5; d_gene: .; CDR3aa: CASSLAAVQETQYF; CDR3nt: TGCGCCAGCAGCTTGGCGGCGGTGCAAGAGACCCAGTACTTC
v_gene: TRBV5-1; abundance: .; len: 14; j_gene: TRBJ1-2; d_gene: .; CDR3aa: CASSLDTGYYGYTF; CDR3nt: TGCGCCAGCAGCTTGGATACAGGGTACTATGGCTACACCTTC
v_gene: TRBV28; abundance: .; len: 16; j_gene: TRBJ1-3; d_gene: .; CDR3aa: CASSLHSGGAGNTIYF; CDR3nt: TGTGCCAGCAGTTTACATTCCGGAGGCGCTGGAAACACCATATATTTT
v_gene: TRBV21-1; abundance: .; len: 15; j_gene: TRBJ2-7; d_gene: .; CDR3aa: CASSKGSGERHEQYF; CDR3nt: TGTGCCAGCAGCAAGGGTTCGGGAGAACGCCACGAGCAGTACTTC
v_gene: TRBV4-1; abundance: few; len: 16; j_gene: TRBJ2-1; d_gene: .; CDR3aa: CASSQGGVASYNEQFF; CDR3nt: TGCGCCAGCAGCCAAGGGGGGGTAGCATCCTACAATGAGCAGTTCTTC
v_gene: TRBV28; abundance: .; len: 12; j_gene: TRBJ1-2; d_gene: TRBD1; CDR3aa: CASSLGTGVCTF; CDR3nt: TGTGCCAGCAGTCTAGGGACAGGGGTGTGCACCTTC
v_gene: TRBV15; abundance: .; len: 16; j_gene: TRBJ2-5; d_gene: TRBD2; CDR3aa: CATSRTGLAGAETQYF; CDR3nt: TGTGCCACCAGCAGAACGGGACTAGCGGGCGCAGAGACCCAGTACTTC
v_gene: TRBV30; abundance: .; len: 13; j_gene: TRBJ2-7; d_gene: .; CDR3aa: CAWSGQSSYEQYF; CDR3nt: TGTGCCTGGTCCGGACAGTCCTCCTACGAGCAGTACTTC
v_gene: TRBV10-3; abundance: .; len: 14; j_gene: TRBJ1-1; d_gene: TRBD1; CDR3aa: CAISVTGSNTEAFF; CDR3nt: TGTGCCATCAGTGTGACAGGGTCGAACACTGAAGCTTTCTTT
v_gene: TRBV28; abundance: .; len: 13; j_gene: TRBJ2-7; d_gene: .; CDR3aa: CASSLEGRHEQYF; CDR3nt: TGTGCCAGCAGTTTAGAGGGGAGGCACGAGCAGTACTTC
v_gene: TRBV7-3; abundance: .; len: 15; j_gene: TRBJ1-6; d_gene: .; CDR3aa: CASSLNSQGGSPLHF; CDR3nt: TGTGCCAGCAGCTTAAATTCACAGGGTGGTTCACCCCTCCACTTT
v_gene: TRBV7-9; abundance: .; len: 12; j_gene: TRBJ1-2; d_gene: .; CDR3aa: CSSSRGGDGYTF; CDR3nt: TGTTCCAGCAGCCGGGGGGGCGATGGCTACACCTTC
v_gene: TRBV7-3; abundance: .; len: 14; j_gene: TRBJ2-1; d_gene: .; CDR3aa: CASSLFGDTSEQFF; CDR3nt: TGTGCCAGCAGCCTGTTCGGGGACACCAGTGAGCAGTTCTTC
v_gene: TRBV27; abundance: .; len: 14; j_gene: TRBJ2-2; d_gene: .; CDR3aa: CASSFLPLTGELFF; CDR3nt: TGTGCCAGCAGTTTCCTCCCTCTGACCGGGGAGCTGTTTTTT
v_gene: TRBV2; abundance: .; len: 13; j_gene: TRBJ1-1; d_gene: .; CDR3aa: CASSEEGGTEAFF; CDR3nt: TGTGCCAGCAGTGAAGAAGGGGGCACTGAAGCTTTCTTT
v_gene: TRBV13; abundance: once; len: 15; j_gene: TRBJ2-1; d_gene: TRBD2; CDR3aa: CASSLISGGYNEQFF; CDR3nt: TGTGCCAGCAGCTTAATTAGCGGGGGGTACAATGAGCAGTTCTTC
v_gene: TRBV7-2; abundance: .; len: 13; j_gene: TRBJ1-2; d_gene: .; CDR3aa: CASSLAGNYGYTF; CDR3nt: TGTGCCAGCAGCTTGGCAGGCAACTATGGCTACACCTTC